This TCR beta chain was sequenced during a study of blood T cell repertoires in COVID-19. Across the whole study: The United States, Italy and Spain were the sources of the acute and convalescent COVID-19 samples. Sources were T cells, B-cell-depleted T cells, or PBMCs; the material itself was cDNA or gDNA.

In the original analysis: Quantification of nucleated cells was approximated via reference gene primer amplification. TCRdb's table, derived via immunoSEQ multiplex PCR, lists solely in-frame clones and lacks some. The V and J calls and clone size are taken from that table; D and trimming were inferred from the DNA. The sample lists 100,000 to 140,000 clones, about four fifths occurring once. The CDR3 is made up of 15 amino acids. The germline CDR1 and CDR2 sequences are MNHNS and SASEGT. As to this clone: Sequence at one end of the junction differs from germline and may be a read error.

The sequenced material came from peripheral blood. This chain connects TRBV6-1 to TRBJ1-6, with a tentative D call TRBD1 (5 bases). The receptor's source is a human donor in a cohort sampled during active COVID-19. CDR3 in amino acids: CASSQAVGVSSPLHF. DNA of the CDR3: TGTGCCAGCAGTCAAGCGGTAGGGGTTAGCTCACCCCTCCACTTT.